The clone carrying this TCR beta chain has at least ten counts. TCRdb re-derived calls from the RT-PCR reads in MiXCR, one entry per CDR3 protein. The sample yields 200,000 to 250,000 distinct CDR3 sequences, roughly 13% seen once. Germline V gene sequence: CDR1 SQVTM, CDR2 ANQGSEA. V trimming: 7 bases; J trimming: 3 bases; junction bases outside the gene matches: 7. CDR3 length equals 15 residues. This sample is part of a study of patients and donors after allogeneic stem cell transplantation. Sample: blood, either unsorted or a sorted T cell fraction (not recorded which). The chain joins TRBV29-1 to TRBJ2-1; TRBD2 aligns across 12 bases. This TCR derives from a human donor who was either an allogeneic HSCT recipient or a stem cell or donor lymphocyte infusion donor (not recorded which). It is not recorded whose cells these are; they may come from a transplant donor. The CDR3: CSADILAGGYNEQFF. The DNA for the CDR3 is TGCAGCGCCGACATACTAGCGGGGGGCTACAATGAGCAGTTCTTC.